This T cell receptor (beta chain) was recorded in a study of blood T cells in healthy people across ages. Together with a sample-barcoded 5' primer, a J-beta primer mix was included in a second PCR lasting about 7 to 11 cycles. TCRdb analysed the 5' RACE reads with MiXCR anew, one entry per CDR3 protein. The table records more than 900,000 distinct CDR3 sequences, around 29% of them present only once. In this sample, this clonotype turned up a few times. The same sample was also used in a study of T cells of mothers and their children. As that report states: Related mother-child pairs shared slightly more overlap than unrelated pairs, but the difference was non-significant.

The source of this sequence is a woman aged 40 to 55 in good health. Material for sequencing was blood.

The DNA for the CDR3 is TGTGCCAGCAGCCAAGCGCGGGGGTTGATGACAGATACGCAGTATTTT. This codes for CASSQARGLMTDTQYF. The chain is built from TRBV3-1 and TRBJ2-3, with 7 bases matching TRBD2. Germline CDR1 LGHDT, CDR2 YNNKEL (reference sequence). J was trimmed by 3 bases and V by 1 base; bases with no gene match: 7. The CDR3 runs to 16 residues.